The 2 T cell receptor beta chains presented below share a single source sample, sequenced in a study of T cells in Graves' hyperthyroidism and ophthalmopathy. From RNA transcripts, TCR beta CDR3 regions were amplified. The primer set for the first-round RT-PCR of the TCR CDR3 was HTBI. TCRdb recomputed calls from the multiplex PCR reads with MiXCR, one row per CDR3 protein. The sample gives under 700,000 distinct CDR3 sequences, 16% of which show up once; 15% to 20% is in the top ten. The source material was blood. These receptor sequences come from a woman younger than 30 with Graves' hyperthyroidism.

This clonotype was counted at least ten times. The chain combines TRBV20-1 with TRBJ2-1, with a weak D call TRBD2 (7 bases). Trimming removed 0 bases from V and 6 bases from J, with 12 bases in between. The germline V gene has CDR1 DFQATT and CDR2 SNEGSKA (reference sequence). The CDR3 loop spans 14 amino acids. The CDR3 DNA is TGCAGTGCTAGAGAGTGGAGGGGGGGCAATGAGCAGTTCTTC. It yields the protein CSAREWRGGNEQFF.

This clonotype was recorded many times. The V call is TRBV19, the J call TRBJ2-4; tentative D call: TRBD2 (5 bases). The V and J ends lost 0 bases and 5 bases respectively, with 11 bases between them. The CDR3 has 15 amino acids. Germline V lookup: CDR1 LNHDA, CDR2 SQIVND (reference sequence). The CDR3 nucleotides are TGTGCCAGTAGTATAGACCCGGGATTCCAAAACATTCAGTACTTC. Encoded protein: CASSIDPGFQNIQYF.